This paragraph reports one TCR beta chain. The antigen it binds to is not known. It has no much larger one-base neighbor in the sample; base qualities were not kept. The cohort consisted of some 670 healthy bone marrow donors. At the time of sampling, all cohort members were nominally healthy, though unrecorded immune exposures were likely present. The donor tested CMV seronegative, placing the donor among the 350 to 400 seronegative members of the cohort. A peripheral blood sample was provided by each donor, and peripheral blood mononuclear cells were used for TCR beta sequencing. The Qiagen DNeasy Blood Extraction Kit was used to extract genomic DNA from the blood cell samples. Sequences SGHDT (CDR1) and YYEEEE (CDR2) are obtained from the germline V gene. Germline trimming amounts to 2 bases on V and 2 bases on J, with 6 as the count of junction bases outside the gene matches. The CDR3 runs 15 residues from the cysteine to the phenylalanine. The sequence is cut down to CDR3 DNA, 45 bases in frame from base 1.

This sample is drawn from a study of cytomegalovirus exposure and HLA in healthy donors (dated by TCRdb to 2015 to 2018). About the study as a whole: In an earlier analysis of fewer than 750 of the donors, 276 Gb of sequence data and approximately 120 million unique TCR beta sequences from roughly 200 million T cells were reported. An early release covering roughly 600 HLA-typed donors comprised approximately 300 gigabases of sequencing data and 85 million or so unique TCR sequences. Among the approximately 420 genotyped donors, approximately 76% belonged to the genetic ancestry cluster associated with self-reported Caucasian donors. The aim of the study was to test whether cataloging public T cell receptors could identify signatures of past pathogen exposure. The study profiled the T cell repertoires of hundreds of subjects by immunosequencing and related them to cytomegalovirus serostatus. Along with the approximately 700-subject first cohort, a separate validation cohort of over a hundred different subjects was used. The study combined high-throughput TCR immunosequencing, statistical association of individual TCRs with disease status, and machine learning to predict cytomegalovirus infection status. A later analysis re-examined previously published TCR beta repertoires from more than 600 donors and added high-resolution HLA genotyping to investigate patterns of TCR occurrence. In the later analysis, no new phenotypic data were used to find candidate immune exposures; instead, reliance was placed on TCR beta sequences and their occurrence across donors. An earlier analysis of approximately 640 of the donors applied high-throughput TCR beta sequencing to assess whether each TCR beta V gene segment acted as functional or pseudogenic. Donor age, sex, ethnicity and CMV serostatus were compiled together with the repertoire data. A later genetic analysis used genome-wide SNP genotypes for 398 of the 666 donors, treating that subset as a discovery cohort. Every discovery cohort repertoire had been produced on one sequencing platform. Both class I and class II loci were covered by HLA typing, at four-digit resolution. The number of typed donors differed by locus: about 629-640 for A, B, C, DRB1 and DQB1; approximately 530 for DQA1; approximately 600 for DPA1; and about 450 for DPB1. Because of strong linkage in the cohort, a handful of DR-DQ haplotypes were treated as single units for association and clustering. Across approximately 400 genotyped donors of the cohort, an average of about 240,000 unique TCR beta nucleotide sequences per donor were sequenced, and roughly a sixth of those sequences were non-productive. What the work shows at the level of the full study, not this receptor alone: According to a later analysis, parvovirus B19, influenza, CMV and Epstein-Barr virus appeared linked to several top co-occurrence clusters. It was suggested by the authors that the approach could potentially be generalized to other disease states and immunological phenotypes. Linkage disequilibrium might explain the correlated functional status among segregating V segments, but an unknown experimental factor could not be excluded. Most CMV-associated TCR beta chains appeared to be HLA-restricted in a later analysis, and the HLA associations seemed to be driven largely by CMV exposure. A further reported finding was that TCR beta sequences accurately predicted the HLA-A and HLA-B alleles for most subjects in the first cohort. Presence/absence analyses assumed roughly uniform sequencing depth across donors, an assumption that may not hold. Across donors, most TCR sequences were observed very rarely, whereas some public TCRs were present in many individuals. Strong co-occurrence of HLA alleles, especially DR and DQ, made assigning TCR associations to individual alleles difficult. Specific HLA alleles were associated with 15,000 to 20,000 TCR beta sequences at a false discovery rate of 0.05 in a later analysis. Some IMGT-functional V segments, including TRBV6-2 and TRBV6-3, could not be distinguished by the 87-base-pair reads and were therefore excluded. Because counts were too low, some 17 rarely observed V segments, including chromosome 9 orphons, were excluded from the earlier analysis of around 590 of the donors. In a later analysis, TCR association rates were found to vary across HLA loci, with the most associated TCRs seen for DRB1 alleles and the fewest for HLA-C alleles. The classifier was reported to diagnose cytomegalovirus status with high specificity and sensitivity in both the original and validation cohorts. A few of the identified cytomegalovirus-associated TCR beta chains were confirmed in vitro to be specific for cytomegalovirus antigens. This cohort had only TCR beta chains sequenced, and the lack of alpha or paired-chain data limited which features could be detected. A later genetic analysis associated a missense DCLRE1C variant with V-gene and J-gene trimming of TCR beta chains, and an independent cohort replicated the association. In a later genetic analysis, fewer N-insertions in productive TCRs were reported among donors in an Asian-associated ancestry cluster than the approximately 630-donor mean. Immune exposure information for the cohort was limited to CMV serostatus. Because some donors lacked HLA typing at each locus, the association tests relied only on the typed subset. Compared with equally common non-associated chains, HLA-associated TCR beta chains in a later analysis were more clonally expanded and had lower generation probabilities. An earlier analysis of some 560 of the donors showed that most TCR beta V segments appeared in productive rearrangements either about 87% or about 30% of the time, which broadly matched IMGT annotations. A cluster of highly shared sequence variants was judged likely to be a technical artifact of the sequencing pipeline. A total of fewer than 200 TCR beta chains were listed by the study as associated with cytomegalovirus.

Libraries were built with the immunoSEQ multiplex PCR assay. For the multiplex PCR, a mixture combining 60 forward primers for TCR Vbeta segments and 13 reverse primers for TCR Jbeta segments was used. The CDR3 region of rearranged TCR beta genes was amplified from genomic DNA with a multiplex PCR assay. The Illumina HiSeq System was used to sequence the amplified TCR beta libraries as 87-base-pair reads. The authors' pipeline ran thus. A later analysis counted 65 million to 90 million unique TCR beta chains across the 550 to 750 repertoires, and 10 million to 12 million of these chains were shared by at least two donors. Raw reads were error-corrected and collapsed into unique sequences with a nearest-neighbor algorithm that merged closely related sequences to remove PCR and sequencing errors. V, D and J gene segments were assigned by aligning CDR3 sequences to IMGT reference sequences. For a sequence to be retained, a match of at least six nucleotides was required to both a V gene segment and a J gene segment. Rearrangements were classified as productive when the CDR3 lacked stop codons and remained in frame with V and J, and all other rearrangements were classified as non-productive. CDR3 was defined according to IMGT convention as the region running from the second conserved V-encoded cysteine to the conserved J-encoded phenylalanine. The earlier analysis of about 500 of the donors excluded sequences that lacked an unambiguous match to a single V gene segment. An earlier analysis of some 610 of the donors called V segments functional above 56.7% productive rearrangements and segregating when the between-donor standard deviation exceeded 5%. A statistical classification framework was built for diagnosing cytomegalovirus status from the catalog of TCR beta chain sequences. In a later analysis, TCR nucleotide sequences were compared against IMGT/GENE-DB human TR gene sequences so that V and J genes could be assigned. In a later analysis, CDR3 sequences and most-parsimonious VDJ recombination scenarios were assigned using the TCRdist pipeline. In a later analysis, every TCR beta chain was defined by the combination of its CDR3 amino acid sequence and its V-gene family, and reads without a unique V-gene family were dropped. As a way to deal with suspected cross-contamination and a sequencing artifact, a later analysis dropped 640 or so nucleotide sequences that were highly shared and had low generation probability. In a later analysis, a clonal expansion index was calculated for each public chain from normalized within-repertoire ranks of inferred template counts. Generation probabilities in a later analysis came from a VDJ recombination model fitted to out-of-frame rearrangements, and those results were checked against IGoR. In a later analysis, hypergeometric tests were used to score TCR-TCR, TCR-HLA and TCR-CMV co-occurrence, with a repertoire-size bias correction applied to TCR pairs. False discovery rates were estimated in a later analysis by permuting HLA or CMV assignments 20 times. In a later analysis, co-occurring TCRs were grouped using DBSCAN, with TCRdist sequence similarity added in when clustering inside HLA-allele-positive subsets. Repertoires with fewer than 30,000 or more than 120,000 public chains were left out of co-occurrence clustering, as were about five repertoires with anomalous nucleotide sharing. Imported from immuneACCESS, the table was reduced by TCRdb to in-frame sequences with V and J called. These copies leave out some clones; in studies compared against another copy, an unresolved V gene accounts for under half, and the cause of the remainder is not known. That table is the source of V, J and clone size, and D and trimming were worked out from the DNA. The sample table shows some 150,000 clones, and 77% are seen once. The ten largest clonotypes hold approximately 1.8% of the sample.

This sequence originates from a woman between 25 and 40 years old in good health and CMV-seronegative. The source material was PBMCs. The rearrangement combines TRBV5-6 with TRBJ2-7; 8 of the junction bases match TRBD1. The DNA reads as follows: TGTGCCAGCAGCTTAAAACCGGGACAGGCCTACGAGCAGTACTTC. Its protein product is CASSLKPGQAYEQYF.